This TCR beta chain was recovered during a study of pediatric ulcerative colitis. Overall study findings and caveats: A couple of rectal CDR3 clonotypes occurred in all ulcerative colitis patients. Ulcerative colitis patients shared more blood-rectal clones than controls. Total lymphocyte DNA, not sorted subsets, was the template.

The ends were cut back, 8 bases at V and 12 bases at J, with 17 bases in the middle. Germline assignment: CDR1 MNHEY and CDR2 SVGAGI. CDR3 length equals 11 residues. This clone was seen only once. Its target is not known. The method was immunoSEQ multiplex PCR; TCRdb's version includes in-frame clones alone and lacks a portion of them. The data hold around 68,000 clones, with more than 60% observed a single time. The TCR was taken from a boy aged 5-17 years with moderate ulcerative colitis. The J gene is TRBJ2-7, the V gene TRBV6-5; D ambiguous. The sample taken for sequencing was blood. In nucleotides, the CDR3 is TGTGCCAGCTTGTCAAAGGGATTTTCGTACTTC. Its translation is CASLSKGFSYF.